The T cell receptor beta chain under discussion was sequenced for a study of blood T cell repertoires in COVID-19. Study-level information: Some COVID-19 samples were acute and others convalescent; all came from the United States, Italy and Spain.

Adults between roughly 18 and 95 years of age took part from approximately 24 US areas. Participants reported their clinical history, and cohort assignment relied on those reports. Losses at the gene ends were 7 bases for V and 3 bases for J; bases not matched to a gene: 8. Germline V gene data show CDR1 as LNHDA and CDR2 as SQIVND (reference sequence). This CDR3 is 15 amino acids long. Some clones are missing from TCRdb's copy, which holds only in-frame ones; the method was immunoSEQ multiplex PCR. The sample holds 250,000 to 350,000 clones; around 90% are singletons and the top ten take around 2.5%.

This sequence originates from a man aged 60 to 75 who had recovered from COVID-19. The V and J genes are TRBV19 and TRBJ2-3; 9 positions match TRBD1. Sequencing was carried out using PBMCs or T cells enriched from blood (not recorded which). Here the CDR3 DNA reads TGTGCCAGTAAAAATGTGGGACAGGGAACAGATACGCAGTATTTT. It specifies CASKNVGQGTDTQYF.